This T cell receptor beta chain was retrieved from a study of CD8 T cells in Susac syndrome. The RNA input was roughly 0.5 to 1 ug, and it was reverse transcribed with random hexamers. Across 54 Vbeta and 13 Jbeta, TCR beta CDR3 was amplified with immunoSEQ multiplex PCR. TCRdb passed the immunoSEQ multiplex PCR reads through MiXCR, listing each CDR3 protein once. The profile shows 150,000 to 200,000 distinct CDR3 sequences, 90% to 95% of them singletons. The V end lost 6 bases, the J end lost 0 bases, and 12 bases lay between the germline ends. The germline gives CDR1 DFQATT, CDR2 SNEGSKA (reference sequence). The CDR3 consists of 13 residues.

The TCR sequence derives from a human donor with multiple sclerosis. The chain links TRBV20-1 to TRBJ2-7; D not certain. The material sequenced was CD4+ T cells from PBMCs. The CDR3 here is CSAKDGASYEQYF. For the CDR3, the DNA is TGCAGTGCAAAGGACGGCGCCTCCTACGAGCAGTACTTC.